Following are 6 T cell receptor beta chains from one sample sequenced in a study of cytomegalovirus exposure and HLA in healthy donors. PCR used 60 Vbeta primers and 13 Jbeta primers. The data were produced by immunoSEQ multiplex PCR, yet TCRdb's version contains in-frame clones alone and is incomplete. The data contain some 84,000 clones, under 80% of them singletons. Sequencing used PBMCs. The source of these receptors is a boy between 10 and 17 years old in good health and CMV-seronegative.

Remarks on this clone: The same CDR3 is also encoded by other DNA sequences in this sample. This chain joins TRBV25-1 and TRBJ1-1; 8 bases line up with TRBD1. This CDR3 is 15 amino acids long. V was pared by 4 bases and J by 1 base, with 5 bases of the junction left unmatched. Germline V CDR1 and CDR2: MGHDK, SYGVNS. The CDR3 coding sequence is TGTGCCAGCAGTGGACAGGGGCTCACGAACACTGAAGCTTTCTTT. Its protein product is CASSGQGLTNTEAFF. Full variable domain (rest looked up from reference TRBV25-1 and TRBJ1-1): EADIYQTPRYLVIGTGKKITLECSQTMGHDKMYWYQQDPGMELHLIHYSYGVNSTEKGDLSSESTVSRIRTEHFPLTLESARPSHTSQYLCASSGQGLTNTEAFFGQGTRLTVV.

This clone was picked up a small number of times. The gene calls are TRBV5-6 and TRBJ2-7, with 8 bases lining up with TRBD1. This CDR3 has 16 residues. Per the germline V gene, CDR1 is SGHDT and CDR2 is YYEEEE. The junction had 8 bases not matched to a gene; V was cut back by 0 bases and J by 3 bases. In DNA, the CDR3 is TGTGCCAGCAGCTTGGCCCTGGACAGGGAGGACTACGAGCAGTACTTC. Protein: CASSLALDREDYEQYF. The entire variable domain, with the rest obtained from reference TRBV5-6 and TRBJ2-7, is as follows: DAGVTQSPTHLIKTRGQQVTLRCSPKSGHDTVSWYQQALGQGPQFIFQYYEEEERQRGNFPDRFSGHQFPNYSSELNVNALLLGDSALYLCASSLALDREDYEQYFGPGTRLTVT.

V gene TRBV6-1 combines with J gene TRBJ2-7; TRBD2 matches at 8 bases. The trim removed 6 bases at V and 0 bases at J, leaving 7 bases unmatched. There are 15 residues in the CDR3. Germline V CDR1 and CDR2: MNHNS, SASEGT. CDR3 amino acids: CASSQITSGSYEQYF. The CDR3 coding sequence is TGTGCCAGCAGCCAGATTACTAGCGGCTCCTACGAGCAGTACTTC.

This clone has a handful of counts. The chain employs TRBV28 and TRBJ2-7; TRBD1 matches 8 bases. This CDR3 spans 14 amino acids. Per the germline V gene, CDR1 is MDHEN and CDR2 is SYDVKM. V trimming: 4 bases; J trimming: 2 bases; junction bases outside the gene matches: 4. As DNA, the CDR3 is TGTGCCAGCAGTTCTTACAGGGGGGCCTACGAGCAGTACTTC. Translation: CASSSYRGAYEQYF.

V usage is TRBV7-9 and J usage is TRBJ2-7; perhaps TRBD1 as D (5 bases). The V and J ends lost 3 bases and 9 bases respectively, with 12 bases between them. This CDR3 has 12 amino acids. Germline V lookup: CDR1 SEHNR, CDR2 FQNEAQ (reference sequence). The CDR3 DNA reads TGTGCCAGCAGCTTTTGGGGCAAATGGCAGTACTTC. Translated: CASSFWGKWQYF.

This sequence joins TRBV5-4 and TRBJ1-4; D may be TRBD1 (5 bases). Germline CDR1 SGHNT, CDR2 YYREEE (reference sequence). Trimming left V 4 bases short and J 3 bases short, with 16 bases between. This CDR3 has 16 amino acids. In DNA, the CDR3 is TGTGCCAGCAGCCGAGGGACTGGCGGGGCTAATGAAAAACTGTTTTTT. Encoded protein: CASSRGTGGANEKLFF.